The 10 T cell receptor beta chains below were found in one sample sequenced in a study of shared clonotypes between healthy human individuals. Using immunoSEQ multiplex PCR, the repertoire was profiled, and TCRdb retains in-frame clones only, with some absent. The table records roughly 2.2 million clones, about 92% of them present only once. Material for sequencing was naive CD4+ T cells from PBMCs. The sample's subset: CD45RA+ positively selected. The receptors originated from a man younger than 30 in good health. Some clones in this sample may be carry-over from other donors' samples.

The genes are TRBV19 and TRBJ1-2, with 12 bases identical to TRBD1. Germline V gene sequence: CDR1 LNHDA, CDR2 SQIVND (reference sequence). The trim removed 7 bases at V and 5 bases at J, leaving 14 bases unmatched. The CDR3 is 17 residues long. CDR3 residues: CASTGKGDRGLKYGYTF. The CDR3 DNA follows: TGTGCCAGTACCGGAAAAGGGGACAGGGGGCTAAAATATGGCTACACCTTC.

The CDR3 reads CASSFPLRAGPSYEQYF. The CDR3 region has the DNA TGTGCCAGCAGTTTCCCACTTCGCGCAGGGCCCTCCTACGAGCAGTACTTC. The chain recombines TRBV28 with TRBJ2-7, with a weak D call TRBD1 (5 bases). The germline V and J ends were trimmed by 3 bases and 0 bases, with 18 bases remaining between them. In germline, CDR1 is MDHEN, CDR2 SYDVKM. CDR3 length equals 17 residues.

This sequence joins TRBV9 and TRBJ1-2; 9 nucleotides line up with TRBD1. The germline V gene has CDR1 SGDLS and CDR2 YYNGEE. This CDR3 is built from 15 residues. V lost 3 bases to trimming and J lost 7 bases; unmatched junction nucleotides: 10. CDR3 loop: CASSAPGQGVGGYTF. CDR3 coding DNA: TGTGCCAGCAGCGCCCCGGGACAGGGCGTAGGTGGCTACACCTTC.

The chain carries TRBV5-1 and TRBJ2-7; 7 positions match TRBD1. The CDR3 extends over 14 amino acids. V was pared by 4 bases and J by 6 bases, with 10 bases of the junction left unmatched. Germline CDR1 reads SGHRS; CDR2 reads YFSETQ. The CDR3 DNA reads TGCGCCAGCAGCACCAACAGGGGAAGGGGCGAGCAGTACTTC. The encoded protein is CASSTNRGRGEQYF.

In the case of this clone: This same CDR3 is encoded by further DNA sequences in the sample. This chain joins TRBV7-3 and TRBJ2-3, with 16 nucleotides matching TRBD2. The trim removed 4 bases at V and 6 bases at J, leaving 4 bases unmatched. Per the germline V gene, CDR1 is SGHTA and CDR2 is FQGTGA. There are 16 residues in the CDR3. The CDR3 is CASSSPGLAGGDTQYF. In nucleotides, the CDR3 is TGTGCCAGCAGCTCGCCGGGACTAGCGGGAGGGGATACGCAGTATTTT.

The table lists this clone with a count of one. This sample includes further DNA sequences coding for the same CDR3. The chain is built from TRBV5-4 and TRBJ2-7; TRBD2 agrees at 11 bases. With 4 bases clipped from V and 1 base from J, the junction kept 4 bases outside the gene matches. Germline-derived CDR1 and CDR2 are SGHNT and YYREEE (reference sequence). The CDR3 runs 15 residues. In nucleotides, the CDR3 is TGTGCCAGCAGCCTCGGGACTAGCGGTTCCTACGAGCAGTACTTC. Its translation is CASSLGTSGSYEQYF.

Comments on this clone: Other DNA sequences of this sample code for an identical CDR3. Written as DNA, the CDR3 is TGTGCCAGCTCACCAGCCGGTAGCGCCGAGCAGTACTTC. Amino acids: CASSPAGSAEQYF. V gene TRBV18 combines with J gene TRBJ2-7, with D possibly being TRBD2 (5 bases). The CDR3 runs 13 residues. V was pared by 2 bases and J by 6 bases, with 11 bases between. In germline, CDR1 is KGHSH, CDR2 LQKENI.

The chain combines TRBV28 with TRBJ2-7, with a weak D call TRBD1 (7 bases). The germline CDR1 and CDR2 sequences are MDHEN and SYDVKM. The CDR3 loop spans 15 amino acids. V was trimmed by 3 bases and J by 0 bases, leaving 12 bases between them. CDR3 DNA: TGTGCCAGCAGTTTTCGGAGGGGGCTCTCCTACGAGCAGTACTTC. Translating it yields CASSFRRGLSYEQYF.

The chain employs TRBV9 and TRBJ2-1; 12 bases match TRBD2. The CDR3 length is 18 residues. V gave up 3 bases and J gave up 1 base; unmatched junction bases: 8. Germline V gives CDR1 SGDLS, CDR2 YYNGEE. CDR3 in DNA: TGTGCCAGCAGCGGTCCTAGCGGGAGGGCTAAGTCCTACAATGAGCAGTTCTTC. Its protein is CASSGPSGRAKSYNEQFF.

The V and J genes are TRBV28 and TRBJ2-5; no firm D call. Looked up from germline, CDR1 is MDHEN and CDR2 is SYDVKM. Trimming took off 4 bases at V and 4 bases at J, with 10 bases between the two ends. The length of the CDR3 is 13 residues. In DNA form, the CDR3 reads TGTGCCAGCAGTTCAACCCGCTTAGAGACCCAGTACTTC. Translation: CASSSTRLETQYF.